Presented here are 23 T cell receptor beta chains from one specimen sequenced in a study of cytomegalovirus exposure and HLA in healthy donors. Repertoires were generated with immunoSEQ multiplex PCR, while TCRdb's copy carries only in-frame clones and drops some. The sample shows about 110,000 clones, over 75% of them seen only once. Sequenced material: PBMCs. These receptors originate from a woman under 30 in good health and CMV-seronegative.

The V and J genes are TRBV6-1 and TRBJ1-2; no clear D gene. This CDR3 has 12 amino acids. CDR1 and CDR2 from the germline V gene are MNHNS and SASEGT. Trimming pared 6 bases from V and 5 bases from J, leaving 10 bases between. The CDR3 DNA follows: TGTGCCAGCAGCCCCTTCAGTTATGGCTACACCTTC. Residues: CASSPFSYGYTF.

This rearrangement joins TRBV2 to TRBJ2-7; a possible D gene is TRBD1 (5 bases). The CDR3 runs 13 residues. Trimming removed 5 bases from V and 3 bases from J, with 11 bases in between. From germline, CDR1 is SNHLY and CDR2 FYNNEI. CDR3 sequence (DNA): TGTGCCAGCAGTAGCCAGGGCCTCTACGAGCAGTACTTC. Its protein product is CASSSQGLYEQYF.

The V call is TRBV5-1, the J call TRBJ1-1, with D maybe TRBD1 (5 bases). CDR3 length equals 14 residues. Trimming cost V 0 bases and J 2 bases, with 8 bases left between them. Germline CDR1 reads SGHRS; CDR2 reads YFSETQ. The CDR3: CASSLEGANTEAFF. The CDR3 nucleotides read TGCGCCAGCAGCTTGGAAGGGGCAAACACTGAAGCTTTCTTT. Based on the CDR3 plus reference TRBV5-1 and TRBJ1-1, the full variable domain is KAGVTQTPRYLIKTRGQQVTLSCSPISGHRSVSWYQQTPGQGLQFLFEYFSETQRNKGNFPGRFSGRQFSNSRSEMNVSTLELGDSALYLCASSLEGANTEAFFGQGTRLTVV.

The rearrangement joins TRBV5-4 to TRBJ1-3, with 8 bases identical to TRBD1. The CDR3 has 17 amino acids. The V gene's germline CDR1 is SGHNT and CDR2 YYREEE (reference sequence). Trimming cost V 4 bases and J 3 bases; bases outside gene matches: 12. DNA of the CDR3: TGTGCCAGCAGCCCAGGACCCCGGGACAGGAGTGGAAACACCATATATTTT. This encodes CASSPGPRDRSGNTIYF.

V gene TRBV9 combines with J gene TRBJ1-5, with TRBD1 matching 7 bases. Germline V lookup: CDR1 SGDLS, CDR2 YYNGEE. CDR3 length: 15 residues. V was pared by 4 bases and J by 0 bases, with 4 bases of the junction left unmatched. DNA of the CDR3: TGTGCCAGCAGCCCCAGGGGGGATAGCAATCAGCCCCAGCATTTT. This gives the protein CASSPRGDSNQPQHF.

This clone has a handful of counts. The rearrangement links TRBV27 to TRBJ2-7; TRBD1 matches at 9 bases. The CDR3 covers 12 residues. The J segment lost 3 bases and the V segment lost 8 bases, leaving 2 bases of the junction unmatched. CDR1 MNHEY and CDR2 SMNVEV come from the germline V gene (reference sequence). Written as DNA, the CDR3 is TGTGCCAGCGGGACAGGGCTCTACGAGCAGTACTTC. Translation gives CASGTGLYEQYF.

Only a few counts were recorded for this clone. The J gene is TRBJ1-5, the V gene TRBV28, with TRBD1 identical over 10 bases. The CDR3 has 14 residues. The V and J ends lost 6 bases and 6 bases, in that order; junction bases with no gene match: 5. Per germline, CDR1 MDHEN and CDR2 SYDVKM. The CDR3 DNA is TGTGCCAGCAGGGACAGGGGGGGGATTCAGCCCCAGCATTTT. Its translation is CASRDRGGIQPQHF.

This clone was found once. This chain links TRBV7-9 with TRBJ1-1, with TRBD1 matching over 9 bases. Germline CDR1 and CDR2: SEHNR and FQNEAQ (reference sequence). The CDR3 contains 15 residues. The J segment lost 3 bases and the V segment lost 4 bases, leaving 6 bases of the junction unmatched. The CDR3 nucleotides are TGTGCCAGCAGCTGGGACAGGGTAGGGTACACTGAAGCTTTCTTT. Translating it yields CASSWDRVGYTEAFF.

The chain joins TRBV2 to TRBJ1-4, with 11 bases identical to TRBD1. CDR1 and CDR2 (germline): SNHLY, FYNNEI. With 4 bases clipped from V and 3 bases from J, the junction kept 7 bases outside the gene matches. This CDR3 contains 17 residues. The CDR3, as DNA: TGTGCCAGCAGTGTGGGACAGGGGGGGGGATCTAATGAAAAACTGTTTTTT. This codes for CASSVGQGGGSNEKLFF.

The chain employs TRBV4-2 and TRBJ2-5, with D uncertain. Trimming shortened V by 1 base and J by 3 bases, and 3 bases separated the two germline ends. The CDR3 covers 12 residues. Germline V gene lookup returns CDR1 LGHNA and CDR2 YNFKEQ. CDR3 region: CASSQAKETQYF. The CDR3 DNA follows: TGTGCCAGCAGCCAAGCCAAAGAGACCCAGTACTTC.

The V gene is TRBV6-1, the J gene TRBJ1-3; D gene unclear. The V and J ends lost 4 bases and 0 bases respectively, with 10 bases between them. Germline-derived CDR1 and CDR2 are MNHNS and SASEGT. This CDR3 comprises 15 residues. The CDR3 bases are TGTGCCAGCAGTGGTCTATGGAGCTCTGGAAACACCATATATTTT. Translation: CASSGLWSSGNTIYF.

CDR3 residues: CASSQWGQGVSTEQYF. In DNA, the CDR3 is TGTGCCAGCAGCCAGTGGGGACAGGGAGTCTCTACCGAGCAGTACTTC. The chain recombines TRBV5-4 with TRBJ2-7, with TRBD1 matching over 9 bases. Germline CDR1 and CDR2: SGHNT and YYREEE (reference sequence). J was trimmed by 6 bases and V by 4 bases; bases with no gene match: 14. CDR3 length equals 16 residues.

V usage is TRBV5-4 and J usage is TRBJ2-1; D possibly corresponds to TRBD2 (6 bases). Trimming removed 10 bases at V and 6 bases at J, with 20 bases between. The V gene's germline CDR1 is SGHNT and CDR2 YYREEE (reference sequence). This CDR3 is built from 14 residues. In DNA form, the CDR3 reads TGTGCCCTTAGTCGGGGGTTTCTGGGCAATGAGCAGTTCTTC. Translated, it gives CALSRGFLGNEQFF.

This clone was seen a few times. V is TRBV7-6 and J is TRBJ2-5, with 7 bases fitting TRBD2. Germline CDR1 and CDR2: SGHVS and FNYEAQ. The CDR3 is made up of 16 amino acids. J lost 0 bases, V lost 10 bases, and 14 bases had no gene match. CDR3 nucleotides: TGTGCCACAAGTTGGGGCGGGGGATCCGACCAAGAGACCCAGTACTTC. Translation: CATSWGGGSDQETQYF.

The chain couples TRBV7-8 to TRBJ1-1, with D uncertain. Germline loops: CDR1 SGHVS, CDR2 FQNEAQ. The CDR3 runs 14 residues. V lost 4 bases and J 6 bases, leaving 15 bases between the germline ends. The CDR3 DNA reads as TGTGCCAGCAGCTCCGACCTAGAGGTGTCTGAAGCTTTCTTT. This codes for CASSSDLEVSEAFF.

This clone was recorded once. V gene TRBV27 combines with J gene TRBJ2-1, with D possibly being TRBD2 (5 bases). Germline loops: CDR1 MNHEY, CDR2 SMNVEV (reference sequence). Deletions cut 5 bases from V and 9 bases from J, with 11 bases between. The CDR3 is 12 residues long. The CDR3 loop reads CASSVPGGEQFF. The DNA of the CDR3 is TGTGCCAGCAGTGTCCCAGGAGGTGAGCAGTTCTTC.

The rearrangement uses TRBV29-1 and TRBJ2-1; 9 bases line up with TRBD1. The V segment lost 4 bases and the J segment 4 bases; nucleotides outside the gene matches: 8. The CDR3 runs 15 residues. The germline V gene encodes CDR1 SQVTM and CDR2 ANQGSEA. The CDR3 DNA is TGCAGCGTTGCAGATTTGGGACAGGGTTACAATGAGCAGTTCTTC. Its translation: CSVADLGQGYNEQFF.

The V call is TRBV27, the J call TRBJ1-2; D perhaps matches TRBD1 (5 bases). V shed 0 bases and J shed 6 bases, with 11 bases lying between them. The CDR3 has 14 residues. CDR1 is MNHEY and CDR2 is SMNVEV in the germline V gene (reference sequence). The CDR3 DNA reads as TGTGCCAGCAGTTTATCGTGGGGGGAGGATGGCTACACCTTC. Translated: CASSLSWGEDGYTF.

The V call is TRBV5-1, the J call TRBJ1-6, with a tentative D call TRBD1 (6 bases). V was pared by 0 bases and J by 9 bases, with 13 bases between. The V gene's germline CDR1 is SGHRS and CDR2 YFSETQ. This CDR3 is built from 15 residues. CDR3 in amino acids: CASSLAAGVTSPLHF. As DNA, the CDR3 is TGCGCCAGCAGCTTGGCCGCAGGGGTTACTTCACCCCTCCACTTT.

This clone has just one count. The chain links TRBV2 to TRBJ2-5, with 13 nucleotides matching TRBD2. Germline CDR1 is SNHLY and CDR2 is FYNNEI. V dropped 4 bases and J dropped 6; count of bases not matched to a gene: 5. The CDR3 consists of 15 residues. The CDR3 protein is CASSARLAGGQTQYF. CDR3 bases: TGTGCCAGCAGTGCCAGACTAGCGGGGGGTCAGACCCAGTACTTC.

This chain connects TRBV15 to TRBJ1-2; a possible D gene is TRBD1 (6 bases). V dropped 1 base and J dropped 8 bases, with 17 bases sitting between them. The CDR3 totals 15 residues. Germline V gene sequence: CDR1 LNHNV, CDR2 YYDKDF (reference sequence). The CDR3 protein is CATSRGTEDLWGYTF. In nucleotides, the CDR3 is TGTGCCACCAGCAGAGGGACAGAAGATCTATGGGGCTACACCTTC.

The chain uses TRBV4-1 and TRBJ2-2; TRBD1 is a possible D gene (6 bases). The CDR3 has 14 amino acids. V was trimmed by 4 bases and J by 5 bases, leaving 11 bases between them. CDR1 and CDR2 from the germline V gene are MGHRA and YSYEKL. In nucleotides, the CDR3 is TGCGCCAGCAGCCCAGTAGGACAGACCGGGGAGCTGTTTTTT. As protein: CASSPVGQTGELFF.

This clone was counted between two and nine times. The chain joins TRBV10-3 to TRBJ1-6; D gene uncertain. CDR3 length: 14 residues. V was cut by 10 bases and J by 6 bases, with 16 bases left in between. Germline V gives CDR1 ENHRY, CDR2 SYGVKD. The DNA of the CDR3 is TGTGCCACCCAAACCACAGCTCCTAATTCACCCCTCCACTTT. Translating it yields CATQTTAPNSPLHF.